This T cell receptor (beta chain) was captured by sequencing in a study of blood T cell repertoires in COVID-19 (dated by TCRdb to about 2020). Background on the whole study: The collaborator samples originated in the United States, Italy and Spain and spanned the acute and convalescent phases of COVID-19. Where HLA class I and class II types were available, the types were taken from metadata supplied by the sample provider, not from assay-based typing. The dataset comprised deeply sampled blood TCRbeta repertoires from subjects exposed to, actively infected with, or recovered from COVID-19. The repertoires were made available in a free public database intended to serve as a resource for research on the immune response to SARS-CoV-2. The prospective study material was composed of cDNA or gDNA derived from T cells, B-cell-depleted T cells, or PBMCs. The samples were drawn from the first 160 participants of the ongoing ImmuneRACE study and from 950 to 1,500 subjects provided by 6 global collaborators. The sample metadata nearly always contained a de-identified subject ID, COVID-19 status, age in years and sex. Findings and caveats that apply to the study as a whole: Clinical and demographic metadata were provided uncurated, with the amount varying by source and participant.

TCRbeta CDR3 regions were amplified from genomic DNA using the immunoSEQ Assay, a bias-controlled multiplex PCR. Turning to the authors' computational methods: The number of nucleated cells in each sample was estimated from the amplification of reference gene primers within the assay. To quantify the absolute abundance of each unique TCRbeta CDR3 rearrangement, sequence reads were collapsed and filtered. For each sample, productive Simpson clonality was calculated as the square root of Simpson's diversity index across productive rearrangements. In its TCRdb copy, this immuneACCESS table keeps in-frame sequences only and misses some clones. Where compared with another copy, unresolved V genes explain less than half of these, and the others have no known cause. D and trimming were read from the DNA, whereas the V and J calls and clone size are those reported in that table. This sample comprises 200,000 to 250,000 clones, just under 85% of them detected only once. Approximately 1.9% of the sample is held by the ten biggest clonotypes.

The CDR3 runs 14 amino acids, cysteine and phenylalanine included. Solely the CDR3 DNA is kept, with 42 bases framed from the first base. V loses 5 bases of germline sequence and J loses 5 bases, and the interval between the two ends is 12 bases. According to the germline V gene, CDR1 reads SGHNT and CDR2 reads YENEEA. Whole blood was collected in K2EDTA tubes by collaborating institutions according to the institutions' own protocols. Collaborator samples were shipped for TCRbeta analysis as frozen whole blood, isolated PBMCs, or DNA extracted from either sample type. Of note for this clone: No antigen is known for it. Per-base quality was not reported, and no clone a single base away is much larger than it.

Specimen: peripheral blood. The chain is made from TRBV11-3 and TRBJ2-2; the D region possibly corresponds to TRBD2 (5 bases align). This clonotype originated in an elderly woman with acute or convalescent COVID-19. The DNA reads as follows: TGTGCCAGCAGCCCGCAAACGGGAACCGGGGAGCTGTTTTTT. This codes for CASSPQTGTGELFF.